These T cell receptor beta chains were read from a single sample in a study of cytomegalovirus exposure and HLA in healthy donors. Profiling relied on immunoSEQ multiplex PCR, and the TCRdb table lists in-frame clones only, not all of them. The sample includes 150,000 to 200,000 clones, 82% of them seen just once. Sequencing was carried out using PBMCs. These receptor sequences come from a girl between 10 and 17 years old in good health and CMV-seropositive. The CDR3 runs from the conserved cysteine through the conserved F or W. The D gene is left open where the match is weak. Size is stated for part of the rows, as once, few or many counts, or as a class when the clone is expanded.

>TRBJ1-5|-|TRBV4-1|few
CASSQDRYSFNQPQHF
TGCGCCAGCAGCCAAGATAGATACAGTTTCAATCAGCCCCAGCATTTT
>TRBJ1-5|-|TRBV28|few
CASSFGQQIYSNQPQHF
TGTGCCAGCAGTTTTGGGCAGCAAATATATAGCAATCAGCCCCAGCATTTT
>TRBJ1-1|TRBD1|TRBV7-9|-
CASSPGTVNTEAFF
TGTGCCAGCAGCCCAGGGACAGTCAACACTGAAGCTTTCTTT
>TRBJ1-1|TRBD1|TRBV4-3|-
CASSLQGTNTEAFF
TGCGCCAGCAGCCTACAGGGGACAAACACTGAAGCTTTCTTT
>TRBJ1-5|TRBD1|TRBV6-1|-
CASSEDGTGWTQPQHF
TGTGCCAGCAGTGAAGATGGGACAGGTTGGACCCAGCCCCAGCATTTT
>TRBJ2-7|TRBD2|TRBV27|-
CASSFRSSGRSDEQYF
TGTGCCAGCAGTTTCCGGTCTAGCGGGAGATCGGACGAGCAGTACTTC
>TRBJ2-2|TRBD2|TRBV7-3|once
CASSAGGFGTGELFF
TGTGCCAGCAGCGCGGGGGGTTTCGGCACCGGGGAGCTGTTTTTT
>TRBJ2-7|TRBD2|TRBV6-6|once
CASSYGLAGTPYEQYF
TGTGCCAGCAGTTACGGACTAGCGGGGACCCCCTACGAGCAGTACTTC
>TRBJ1-1|-|TRBV2|-
CASSPQGLMNTEAFF
TGTGCCAGCAGTCCCCAGGGGCTTATGAACACTGAAGCTTTCTTT
>TRBJ2-1|TRBD2|TRBV10-1|-
CASSPGGVNEQFF
TGCGCCAGCAGTCCCGGGGGGGTCAATGAGCAGTTCTTC